This T cell receptor beta chain was sequenced during a study of T-cell memory formation after mild COVID-19 (dated by TCRdb to the early 2020s). General notes on the study: TCR sequence clusters from the two donors were found to be largely donor specific. Longitudinal TCRalpha and TCRbeta repertoire sequencing tracked T-cell clones expanding and contracting after mild COVID-19 in two donors. The cohort was made up of two young adult volunteers, one female and one male, who were previously healthy.

The paper as a whole reports these results and caveats: SARS-CoV-2 specificity of the second-wave clones peaking on day 37 was not confirmed. From day 15 to 85, contracting clones showed balanced CD4/CD8 phenotypes, whereas a second wave of clones that expanded from day 15 to 37 leaned towards CD4+. Contracting CD4+ clones were found mainly in CM and EM memory subsets, while CD8+ clones were enriched in EMRA. Only a couple of mild cases were covered by the study, and larger cohorts that include severe cases with pre-infection samples were considered necessary. Some responding clones were detected in pre-infection memory, suggesting pre-existing cross-reactive memory T cells joined the SARS-CoV-2 response.

In regard to this clonotype: Its cognate antigen has yet to be identified. No much larger clonotype is one base removed from it; base qualities were not supplied.

Looking up the germline V gene (reference sequence) yields CDR1 DFQATT and CDR2 SNEGSKA. V is reduced by 1 base and J by 0 bases, leaving a spacing of 13 bases between them. The CDR3 has 16 amino acids, counting the end cysteine and phenylalanine. This entry keeps only the CDR3 DNA: 48 bases, framed from base 1. PBMCs were isolated by Ficoll-Paque density gradient centrifugation. Sequencing took place on an Illumina NovaSeq 6000. cDNA libraries for TCRalpha and TCRbeta were prepared by 5'RACE using constant-segment primers, with sample barcodes and unique molecular identifiers added. RNA was extracted from every sample with Trizol reagent. Libraries were amplified in two PCR steps, with a second sample barcode and Illumina TruSeq adapters added in the second step. Sequencing of libraries was performed on an Illumina NovaSeq with 2 x 150 bp paired-end reads. Under the source paper's analysis protocol: The reads were demultiplexed and collapsed into UMI-guided consensus sequences using migec v1.2.7. Using mixcr v2.1.11, UMI consensuses were aligned to TRA and TRB V and J templates and then assembled into clonotypes. Clonotypes were classified as expanded or contracted when called significant by both edgeR and NoisET, with noise models trained on biological replicates. For edgeR calls, the thresholds were a false discovery rate-adjusted p below 0.01 and a log2 fold-change of 1. As an exploratory analysis of dynamics, PCA with hierarchical clustering was applied to max-normalized trajectories of the 1000 most abundant clonotypes. Each responding clone was given a CD4 or CD8 phenotype based on the CD4+ and CD8+ repertoires, which had been sequenced separately. TCRdb reprocessed the public reads (quality trimming at Q25 with fastp, clone calling with MiXCR) and kept in-frame beta chains. One record per CDR3 amino acid sequence lists the most common genes and DNA. These V and J calls are TCRdb output, not the study's own analysis. This sample holds more than 35,000 distinct CDR3 sequences; about 6.1% were observed only once. Jointly, the top ten make up roughly 0.85% of the sample.

Sequenced input: PBMCs or a T cell subset sorted from them (not recorded which). This sequence was found in an adult who had mild COVID-19 (a few samples of this study predate the infection). The sample titles of this study are shuffled in the database, so cell type and time point are left out. The chain employs TRBV20-1 and TRBJ2-1; perhaps TRBD2 is the D gene, with 5 bases matching. The DNA sequence is TGCAGTGCTAGAGGCCTGGAGCGGATCTCCTACAATGAGCAGTTCTTC. It translates to CSARGLERISYNEQFF.